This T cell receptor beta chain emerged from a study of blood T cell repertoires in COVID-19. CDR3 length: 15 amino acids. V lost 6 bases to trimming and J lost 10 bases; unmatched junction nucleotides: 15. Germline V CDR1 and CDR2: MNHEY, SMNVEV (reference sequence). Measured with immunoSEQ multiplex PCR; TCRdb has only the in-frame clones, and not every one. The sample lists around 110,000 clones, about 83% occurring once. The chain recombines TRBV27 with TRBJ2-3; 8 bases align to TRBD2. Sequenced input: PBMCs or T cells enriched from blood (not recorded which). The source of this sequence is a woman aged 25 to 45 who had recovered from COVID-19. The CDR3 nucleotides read TGTGCCAGCAGACCGGGACTAGGGCCCACCGGGGCGCAGTATTTT. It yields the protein CASRPGLGPTGAQYF.